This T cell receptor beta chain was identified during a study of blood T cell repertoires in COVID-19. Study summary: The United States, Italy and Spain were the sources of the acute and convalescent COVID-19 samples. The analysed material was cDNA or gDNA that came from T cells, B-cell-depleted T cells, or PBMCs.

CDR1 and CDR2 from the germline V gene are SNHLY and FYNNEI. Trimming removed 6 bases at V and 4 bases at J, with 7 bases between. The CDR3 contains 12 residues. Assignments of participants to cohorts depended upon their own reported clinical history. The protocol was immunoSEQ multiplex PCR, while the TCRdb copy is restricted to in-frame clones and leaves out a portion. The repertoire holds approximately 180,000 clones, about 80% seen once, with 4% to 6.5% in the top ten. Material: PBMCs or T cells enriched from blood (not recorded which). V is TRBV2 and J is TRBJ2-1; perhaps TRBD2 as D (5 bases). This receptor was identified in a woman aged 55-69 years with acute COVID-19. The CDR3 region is CASSWEYNEQFF. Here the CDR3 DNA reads TGTGCCAGCAGCTGGGAGTACAATGAGCAGTTCTTC.